The source of this T cell receptor (beta chain) is a study of T cells in Graves' hyperthyroidism and ophthalmopathy. Study-wide points: Ophthalmopathy was identified by the model a median 6.5 months ahead of onset.

The CDR3 extends over 12 amino acids. Trimming shortened V by 5 bases and J by 4 bases, and 8 bases separated the two germline ends. In germline, CDR1 is MNHNS, CDR2 SASEGT. The TCR beta CDR3 regions underwent amplification using RNA transcripts as the source. Primed by the HTBI set, a first-round RT-PCR was run on the TCR CDR3. TCRdb re-called the multiplex PCR reads through MiXCR, storing one row per CDR3 protein. Seen here are hundreds of thousands of distinct CDR3 sequences, less than 30% observed once, and the top ten hold approximately 25%. This clonotype was seen ten or more times. The antigen is not known. Lactation, pregnancy, other autoimmune disease or uncontrolled infection led to exclusion of patients. Orbital computed tomography and thyroid ultrasound, together with serum TRAb and thyroxine and clinical symptoms, were used for diagnoses. PBMCs were collected from an approximately 9.3 ml volume of fresh peripheral blood.

The chain recombines TRBV6-1 with TRBJ1-2; D may be TRBD1 (5 bases). This TCR derives from a man aged 40-49 years with Graves' hyperthyroidism that later progressed to Graves' ophthalmopathy. The sequenced material came from blood. This chain's CDR3 is CASSTGLYGYTF. The CDR3 DNA reads as TGTGCCAGCAGTACGGGACTCTATGGCTACACCTTC.